The clone carrying this T cell receptor beta chain was counted between two and nine times. This sample is drawn from a study of blood T cell repertoires in COVID-19. The method was immunoSEQ multiplex PCR; TCRdb's version includes in-frame clones alone and lacks a portion of them. The top ten hold over 1.1% of the sample, which has 400,000 to 500,000 clones, 86% seen once. CDR3 size: 14 residues. The germline CDR1 and CDR2 sequences are SGHVS and FQNEAQ. V dropped 5 bases and J dropped 7 bases, with 15 bases sitting between them. Sequences were obtained from peripheral blood. The genes are TRBV7-8 and TRBJ1-5; D might be TRBD1 (6 bases). This clonotype was obtained from a woman aged 30 to 39 with active or convalescent COVID-19. The CDR3 nucleotides read TGTGCCAGCAGCCCCGACAGGTGGCGGCAGCCCCAGCATTTT. Its protein is CASSPDRWRQPQHF.